The 9 T cell receptor beta chains below were found in one sample sequenced in a study of T cell repertoires in cytomegalovirus infection. TCRdb called the reads again in MiXCR, with one record for every CDR3 protein. This sample yields roughly 310,000 distinct CDR3 sequences, of which roughly 29% are seen a single time; about 19% belongs to the top ten. Their antigens are not known. Specimen: cultured PBMCs, collected from culture after CMV antigen stimulation. The origin of the receptors is a human donor in good health (CMV status not recorded). Some clones in this sample may be carry-over from other donors' samples.

The sample holds one count of this clonotype. This chain uses TRBV28 with TRBJ2-7, with D unresolved. Trimming took 2 bases from V and 4 from J, leaving 12 bases between them. In germline, CDR1 is MDHEN, CDR2 SYDVKM. The CDR3 loop spans 14 amino acids. The DNA for the CDR3 is TGTGCCAGCAGTTTAAGGGATTGGGGATACGAGCAGTACTTC. Amino acids: CASSLRDWGYEQYF. The full variable domain, its missing parts supplied by reference TRBV28 and TRBJ2-7, is DVKVTQSSRYLVKRTGEKVFLECVQDMDHENMFWYRQDPGLGLRLIYFSYDVKMKEKGDIPEGYSVSREKKERFSLILESASTNQTSMYLCASSLRDWGYEQYFGPGTRLTVT.

This sequence joins TRBV6-2 or TRBV6-3 and TRBJ1-1; D is undetermined. Trimming took 2 bases from V and 3 from J, leaving 13 bases between them. CDR3 length equals 15 residues. Germline CDR1 MNHEY, CDR2 SVGEGT. The CDR3 reads CASSYPGRSDTEAFF. The CDR3 DNA reads as TGTGCCAGCAGTTACCCGGGGAGGTCGGACACTGAAGCTTTCTTT.

This clonotype has a count of ten or more. V and J are TRBV6-5 and TRBJ1-5; D is unresolved. The CDR3 has 12 residues. Germline CDR1 reads MNHEY; CDR2 reads SVGAGI. V dropped 5 bases and J dropped 4 bases, with 6 bases sitting between them. The DNA of the CDR3 is TGTGCCAGCAGTGGGTTGAATCAGCCCCAGCATTTT. Protein sequence: CASSGLNQPQHF.

This chain joins TRBV5-1 and TRBJ2-7; a possible D gene is TRBD2 (6 bases). Trimming cost V 0 bases and J 0 bases, with 10 bases left between them. In germline, CDR1 is SGHRS, CDR2 YFSETQ. The CDR3 extends over 15 amino acids. The CDR3 is CASSLAGGISYEQYF. The CDR3 DNA reads TGCGCCAGCAGCTTGGCCGGAGGGATCTCCTACGAGCAGTACTTC.

The sample holds a few counts of this clonotype. The rearrangement uses TRBV28 and TRBJ1-2, with D tentatively TRBD1 (5 bases). The germline V gene has CDR1 MDHEN and CDR2 SYDVKM. The germline V and J ends were trimmed by 5 bases and 0 bases, with 19 bases remaining between them. The CDR3 loop spans 17 amino acids. CDR3 sequence: CASSPGGMDGSNYGYTF. CDR3 DNA sequence: TGTGCCAGCAGTCCGGGGGGGATGGACGGCTCTAACTATGGCTACACCTTC.

This clonotype was detected a few times. CDR3 nucleotide sequence: TGTGCCAGTAGTATCGCCGGTATGCCAATCTCCAGCTCCTACAATGAGCAGTTCTTC. Its translation is CASSIAGMPISSSYNEQFF. The V gene is TRBV19, the J gene TRBJ2-1; D ambiguous. Germline V gives CDR1 LNHDA, CDR2 SQIVND (reference sequence). The CDR3 covers 19 residues. The germline V and J ends were trimmed by 3 bases and 0 bases, with 21 bases remaining between them.

The rearrangement joins TRBV19 to TRBJ2-2, with D maybe TRBD2 (6 bases). In germline, CDR1 is LNHDA, CDR2 SQIVND (reference sequence). This CDR3 has 15 amino acids. V lost 3 bases to trimming and J lost 5 bases, with 13 bases between them. Written as DNA, the CDR3 is TGTGCCAGTAGTATTCCGGGACTGGGAACCGGGGAGCTGTTTTTT. Protein: CASSIPGLGTGELFF.

J is TRBJ1-6 and V is TRBV15; D is uncertain. The CDR3 runs 17 residues. CDR1 LNHNV and CDR2 YYDKDF come from the germline V gene (reference sequence). V was pared by 0 bases and J by 0 bases, with 9 bases between. Here the CDR3 DNA reads TGTGCCACCAGCAGAGATCCGGGGAACTCCTATAATTCACCCCTCCACTTT. Amino acid sequence: CATSRDPGNSYNSPLHF.

A few counts support this clonotype. The CDR3 DNA sequence: TGTGCCAGCAGCCGGCCGGGACAGGGTGAAAAACTGTTTTTT. This gives the protein CASSRPGQGEKLFF. This sequence joins TRBV7-6 and TRBJ1-4, with TRBD1 matching 9 bases. J lost 7 bases, V lost 5 bases, and 5 bases had no gene match. This CDR3 region has 14 residues. The germline CDR1 and CDR2 sequences are SGHVS and FNYEAQ.